The 21 T cell receptor beta chains presented below share a single source sample, sequenced in a study of molecular identifiers for immune sequencing clone quantification. TCRdb reprocessed the PCR reads via MiXCR and lists one record per CDR3 protein. The sample consists of about 640,000 distinct CDR3 sequences, about 20% of them appearing once. Sequenced: naive CD8+ T cells from blood, with Jurkat cell RNA spiked in. Indicated subset: FACS-sorted CD8+CD4-CCR7+CD45RA+ naive T cells. The receptors here all came from a human donor in good health. Some libraries in this study had Jurkat cell RNA spiked in.

This clonotype showed up many times. This chain links TRBV28 with TRBJ2-5; 8 bases align to TRBD1. CDR3 length equals 14 residues. Trimming cost V 3 bases and J 7 bases; bases outside gene matches: 7. Germline assignment: CDR1 MDHEN and CDR2 SYDVKM. The DNA for the CDR3 is TGTGCCAGCAGTTTGGGGACAGGCGACCTGACCCAGTACTTC. This encodes CASSLGTGDLTQYF.

As regards this clonotype: A clone one base away is much larger, so this may be a read error. This rearrangement joins TRBV27 to TRBJ1-1; D gene ambiguous. Germline loops: CDR1 MNHEY, CDR2 SMNVEV (reference sequence). The CDR3 loop spans 13 amino acids. Trimming left V 9 bases short and J 3 bases short, with 14 bases between. CDR3 loop: CASEVGGYTEAFF. CDR3 nucleotide sequence: TGTGCCAGTGAGGTGGGCGGATACACTGAAGCTTTCTTT.

Details on this clonotype: This may be a read error, as it is one base from a much larger clone. The gene calls are TRBV29-1 and TRBJ2-1; D uncertain. Looked up from germline, CDR1 is SQVTM and CDR2 is ANQGSEA. The CDR3 contains 15 residues. Trimming shortened V by 4 bases and J by 5 bases, and 18 bases separated the two germline ends. The CDR3 DNA follows: TGCAGCGTTGCGGCAGGATCAGGATCCCACAATGAGCAGTTCTTC. Translation: CSVAAGSGSHNEQFF.

A few counts support this clonotype. The chain is built from TRBV14 and TRBJ2-7; tentative D call: TRBD1 (6 bases). The CDR3 extends over 14 amino acids. V was pared by 0 bases and J by 5 bases, with 11 bases between. Germline assignment: CDR1 SGHDN and CDR2 FVKESK. This CDR3 is CASSQETGDNEQYF. CDR3 sequence (DNA): TGTGCCAGCAGCCAAGAGACAGGCGACAACGAGCAGTACTTC.

This clonotype has at least ten counts. This chain connects TRBV20-1 to TRBJ2-3, with a weak D call TRBD2 (6 bases). The CDR3 covers 15 residues. Germline CDR1 DFQATT, CDR2 SNEGSKA (reference sequence). V gave up 0 bases and J gave up 3 bases, with 13 bases separating them. The CDR3 here is CSARESEAGTDTQYF. In DNA, the CDR3 is TGCAGTGCTAGAGAATCCGAGGCGGGAACAGATACGCAGTATTTT.

Points on this clonotype: A much larger clonotype is one base distant, so this may be a read error. The conserved phenylalanine or tryptophan is not found at the CDR3 terminus, so this likely reflects a read error. This chain uses TRBV24-1 with TRBJ2-5, with a weak D call TRBD2 (6 bases). CDR1 is KGHDR, CDR2 SFDVKD, per germline. Deletions cut 6 bases from V and 0 bases from J, with 10 bases between. The CDR3 totals 14 residues. The CDR3: CATSYWGDQETQYL. In DNA, the CDR3 is TGTGCCACCAGTTACTGGGGGGACCAAGAGACCCAGTACCTC.

With respect to this clonotype: Given a much more abundant clone one base away, this may be a read error. The chain recombines TRBV9 with TRBJ1-1; perhaps TRBD1 as D (6 bases). The CDR3 has 15 amino acids. CDR1 SGDLS and CDR2 YYNGEE come from the germline V gene. Trimming pared 0 bases from V and 6 bases from J, leaving 15 bases between. The CDR3 DNA follows: TGTGCCAGCAGCGTAGCTCCAGGGGAGGAAGCTGAAGCTTTCTTT. Translated: CASSVAPGEEAEAFF.

The count of this clonotype is one. The chain links TRBV7-2 to TRBJ2-1; 11 bases fit TRBD2. J was trimmed by 2 bases and V by 3 bases; bases with no gene match: 9. Germline V gives CDR1 SGHTA, CDR2 FQGNSA. The CDR3 contains 18 residues. The CDR3 sequence is CASSFFSGRAGTYNEQFF. Written as DNA, the CDR3 is TGTGCCAGCAGCTTTTTTAGCGGGAGGGCCGGGACCTACAATGAGCAGTTCTTC.

This clonotype was recorded at least ten times. The chain uses TRBV6-1 and TRBJ2-7; 9 bases line up with TRBD1. The germline gives CDR1 MNHNS, CDR2 SASEGT. Losses at the gene ends were 4 bases for V and 5 bases for J; bases not matched to a gene: 9. The CDR3 is 15 residues long. CDR3 nucleotide sequence: TGTGCCAGCAGTGCGGGACAGGGTTTGGAGAACGAGCAGTACTTC. Amino acid sequence: CASSAGQGLENEQYF.

V and J are TRBV29-1 and TRBJ2-7; D possibly corresponds to TRBD1 (5 bases). V lost 7 bases, J lost 0 bases, and 13 bases lay in between. Germline V gives CDR1 SQVTM, CDR2 ANQGSEA. The CDR3 extends over 13 amino acids. The CDR3 loop is CSAVYRSSYEQYF. CDR3 DNA sequence: TGCAGCGCCGTCTACAGGAGCTCCTACGAGCAGTACTTC.

The rearrangement joins TRBV27 to TRBJ2-5; D may be TRBD2 (5 bases). CDR1 and CDR2 (germline): MNHEY, SMNVEV (reference sequence). V lost 6 bases and J 4 bases, leaving 27 bases between the germline ends. This CDR3 spans 18 amino acids. The CDR3 protein is CASRDLDPPRGNGETQYF. As DNA, the CDR3 is TGTGCCAGCAGAGACCTCGACCCCCCCCGGGGAAATGGAGAGACCCAGTACTTC.

This clonotype was found a few times. A read error may produce the germline difference seen at one junction end. The rearrangement joins TRBV4-1 to TRBJ1-1; D not resolved. In germline, CDR1 is MGHRA, CDR2 YSYEKL. There are 14 residues in the CDR3. The CDR3 here is CASSQGPVNTEALF. The CDR3 DNA reads as TGCGCCAGCAGCCAAGGCCCAGTAAACACTGAGGCTCTCTTT.

CDR3 in amino acids: CASSSPGESSYNSPLHF. For the CDR3, the DNA is TGTGCCAGCAGCTCACCCGGGGAAAGCTCCTATAATTCACCCCTCCACTTT. This rearrangement joins TRBV5-6 to TRBJ1-6; D gene uncertain. This CDR3 has 17 amino acids. Per germline, CDR1 SGHDT and CDR2 YYEEEE. Trimming pared 3 bases from V and 0 bases from J, leaving 13 bases between.

This clonotype appeared many times. The V and J genes are TRBV29-1 and TRBJ2-5; D may match TRBD1 or TRBD2 (5 bases each). The CDR3 is made up of 14 amino acids. Germline CDR1 is SQVTM and CDR2 is ANQGSEA. V was trimmed by 5 bases and J by 2 bases, leaving 15 bases between them. In DNA form, the CDR3 reads TGCAGCGTTCCGGGGCCAGCCTTTCAAGAGACCCAGTACTTC. It specifies CSVPGPAFQETQYF.

At least ten counts were recorded for this clonotype. V and J are TRBV11-2 and TRBJ2-7; no reliable D call. Germline V gives CDR1 SGHAT, CDR2 FQNNGV. The CDR3 covers 13 residues. V was pared by 3 bases and J by 6 bases, with 12 bases between. The CDR3 sequence: CASSLTVWGEQYF. CDR3 sequence (DNA): TGTGCCAGCAGCTTGACTGTCTGGGGCGAGCAGTACTTC.

This clonotype was seen many times. V and J are TRBV4-3 and TRBJ1-5; possibly TRBD1 for D (5 bases). CDR3 length: 15 residues. V was clipped by 0 bases and J by 2 bases, with 8 bases between them. Germline assignment: CDR1 LGHNA and CDR2 YSLEER. This CDR3 is CASSQDQGGNQPQHF. The CDR3 DNA reads TGCGCCAGCAGCCAAGATCAGGGAGGCAATCAGCCCCAGCATTTT.

This clonotype was counted many times. J is TRBJ2-7 and V is TRBV5-1; D gene uncertain. The germline V and J ends were trimmed by 0 bases and 2 bases, with 9 bases remaining between them. The V gene's germline CDR1 is SGHRS and CDR2 YFSETQ. The CDR3 consists of 14 residues. As DNA, the CDR3 is TGCGCCAGCAGCTTGGACGGCAGTCCCTACGAGCAGTACTTC. Protein sequence: CASSLDGSPYEQYF.

This clonotype was detected ten times or more. This CDR3 is CASSQGPRRGETQYF. CDR3 DNA sequence: TGCGCCAGCAGCCAAGGCCCGCGCAGGGGAGAGACCCAGTACTTC. The rearrangement joins TRBV4-1 to TRBJ2-5, with D perhaps TRBD1 (6 bases). With 1 base removed from V and 4 bases from J, the gap between germline ends came to 13 bases. The CDR3 has 15 amino acids. The germline V gene encodes CDR1 MGHRA and CDR2 YSYEKL.

In regard to this clonotype: The missing conserved phenylalanine or tryptophan at the end of this CDR3 makes a read error likely. The chain links TRBV30 to TRBJ2-7; no clear D gene. The CDR3 covers 11 residues. Trimming took off 0 bases at V and 6 bases at J, with 6 bases between the two ends. CDR1 GTSNPN and CDR2 SVGIG come from the germline V gene (reference sequence). CDR3 sequence reads: CAWSVSVEQYL. CDR3 in DNA: TGTGCCTGGAGTGTAAGCGTCGAGCAGTACCTC.

This chain joins TRBV9 and TRBJ1-5; D is perhaps TRBD1 (6 bases). Germline V CDR1 and CDR2: SGDLS, YYNGEE. Between the trimmed V and J ends, which lost 4 bases and 7 bases, there was a span of 18 bases. The CDR3 runs 15 residues. For the CDR3, the DNA is TGTGCCAGCAGCCCCGGCGGGGGGCACGGGCAGCCCCAGCATTTT. This sequence encodes CASSPGGGHGQPQHF.

Comments on this clonotype: A read error may explain this, as a much larger clone is one base away. This sequence joins TRBV7-9 and TRBJ2-7; the D gene is possibly TRBD1 (5 bases). Germline loops: CDR1 SEHNR, CDR2 FQNEAQ (reference sequence). The length of the CDR3 is 15 residues. V gave up 3 bases and J gave up 6 bases, with 18 bases separating them. The CDR3 coding sequence is TGTGCCAGCAGCTTCTCCAGGACACCCATGGGCGAGCAGTACTTC. Translation gives CASSFSRTPMGEQYF.